The entry below describes one TCR beta chain. At one boundary the junction diverges from the germline segment, which might be a read error. Germline V lookup: CDR1 SGHDT, CDR2 YYEEEE. This CDR3 has 15 residues. These data come from a study of molecular identifiers for immune sequencing clone quantification. The overall study: In the replicates, RNA derived from about 20,000 or 100,000 naive CD8 cells was divided into five parts, and four were sequenced.

TCRdb ran MiXCR on the PCR reads and lists one entry per CDR3 protein. Among 50,000 to 65,000 distinct CDR3 sequences listed, roughly a quarter were seen once. The sequencing sample was made of naive CD8+ T cells from blood, with Jurkat cell RNA spiked in. Subset specified: FACS-sorted CD8+CD4-CCR7+CD45RA+ naive T cells. The chain recombines TRBV5-6 with TRBJ2-7, with D uncertain. This TCR was sampled from a human donor in good health. Some libraries in this study had Jurkat cell RNA spiked in. The CDR3 region has the DNA TGTGCCAGCAGCTTGGGGCCTCGCGCGGTCTACGCGCCGTCCTTC. This gives the protein CASSLGPRAVYAPSF. Using reference TRBV5-6 and TRBJ2-7 for the parts outside the CDR3, the full variable domain is DAGVTQSPTHLIKTRGQQVTLRCSPKSGHDTVSWYQQALGQGPQFIFQYYEEEERQRGNFPDRFSGHQFPNYSSELNVNALLLGDSALYLCASSLGPRAVYAPSFGPGTRLTVT.